This TCR beta chain was identified during a study of regulatory T cells in long-lasting Graves disease. Whole-study findings and limits: It is possible that accuracy was reduced by the small size of the sample.

CDR1 and CDR2 from the germline V gene are LGHNA and YNFKEQ. The CDR3 is made up of 16 amino acids. Trimming took 1 base from V and 0 from J; bases not matched to a gene: 6. For TCR beta, libraries came from iRepertoire HTBI primers and Arm-PCR of CDR3 regions. Authors' analysis steps: Samples collectively showed 62 TRBV and around 15 TRBJ segments. TCRdb redid the calling of the multiplex PCR reads with MiXCR, one entry per CDR3 protein. TCRdb's processing, not the authors', yielded these V and J calls. The sample shows 360,000 or so distinct CDR3 sequences, roughly 17% of them seen only once. This clonotype was recorded many times. What it recognizes is unknown. Time point in this sample: newly diagnosed GD, antithyroid drugs for less than 3 months. TCR sequences were obtained from RNA taken from PBMCs. A further study also used this sample, focusing on T cells in Graves' hyperthyroidism and ophthalmopathy. That work states: In the first-round RT-PCR of the TCR CDR3, the HTBI primer set was used.

This receptor was obtained from a man in his forties or fifties with Graves disease. Sample: peripheral blood mononuclear cells (PBMCs), taken at new diagnosis, from a patient treated with antithyroid drugs. This chain uses TRBV4-2 with TRBJ2-7; TRBD1 aligns across 7 bases. The CDR3 DNA reads TGTGCCAGCAGCCAAGCTTGGACAGGAAGCTCCTACGAGCAGTACTTC. Protein sequence: CASSQAWTGSSYEQYF.